This T cell receptor beta chain is drawn from a study of blood T cell repertoires in COVID-19. Study background: Both acute and convalescent COVID-19 samples were obtained from the United States, Italy and Spain.

Per the study methods: Reference gene primer amplification gave nucleated cell count estimates. Using immunoSEQ multiplex PCR, the repertoire was profiled, and TCRdb retains in-frame clones only, with some absent. V and J calls and clone size are those listed in that table; D and trimming were worked out from the DNA. The repertoire holds around 120,000 clones, with about three quarters as singletons. CDR3 length: 17 amino acids. V shed 11 bases and J 6 bases; nucleotides not matched to a gene: 19. Germline assignment: CDR1 SNHLY and CDR2 FYNNEI. Sequenced input: peripheral blood. The J gene is TRBJ2-1, the V gene TRBV2, with 10 bases that match TRBD2. The clonotype was recovered from an older woman with acute or convalescent COVID-19. CDR3 nucleotide sequence: TGTGCCCTCGGGGGGACTAGCGCACTTACTACTGGCAATGAGCAGTTCTTC. Translating it yields CALGGTSALTTGNEQFF. Full variable domain (missing parts from reference TRBV2 and TRBJ2-1): EPEVTQTPSHQVTQMGQEVILRCVPISNHLYFYWYRQILGQKVEFLVSFYNNEISEKSEIFDDQFSVERPDGSNFTLKIRSTKLEDSAMYFCALGGTSALTTGNEQFFGPGTRLTVL.